The TCR beta chain described here comes from a study of response to subunit inactivated influenza vaccine. Findings of the study overall: The authors put forward the suggestion that each seasonal influenza vaccination may bring in only a limited number of new T cells.

This clonotype has only a few counts. What it binds is not known. CDR1 SGHAT and CDR2 FQNNGV come from the germline V gene. J gave up 0 bases and V 5 bases, and 4 bases lay outside the gene matches. This CDR3 comprises 16 residues. TCRdb passed the RT-PCR reads through MiXCR, listing each CDR3 protein once. The table includes fewer than 750,000 distinct CDR3 sequences, approximately 15% detected once. The sample consisted of PBMCs from blood, taken 11 to 12 days after vaccination. The receptor was derived from a man in his fifties or sixties who received an inactivated influenza vaccine. The chain has TRBV11-2 and TRBJ2-1, with 10 bases identical to TRBD1. In DNA form, the CDR3 reads TGTGCCAGCAGCCCCCGGGACAGGGGCTCCTACAATGAGCAGTTCTTC. This codes for CASSPRDRGSYNEQFF.